This entry is about one T cell receptor beta chain. Its antigen is not identified. PCR was performed using 60 Vbeta and 13 Jbeta primers. Repertoires were generated with immunoSEQ multiplex PCR, while TCRdb's copy carries only in-frame clones and drops some. In the table there are 85,000 to 100,000 clones, roughly 83% of which are singletons. This sample is drawn from a study of cytomegalovirus exposure and HLA in healthy donors. Study details: Early released data comprised around 80 million unique TCRs from HLA-typed donors. Ancestry clustering placed roughly four fifths of over 300 genotyped donors in the Caucasian-associated cluster.

The CDR3 runs to 15 residues. Per the germline V gene, CDR1 is SEHNR and CDR2 is FQNEAQ (reference sequence). The V gene lost 5 bases and the J gene lost 1 base, with 14 bases spanning the gap. Overall study findings and caveats: A later analysis linked a missense DCLRE1C variant to TCR beta V- and J-gene trimming. Fewer N-insertions than the roughly 650-donor mean were reportedly shown by an Asian-associated ancestry cluster in a later analysis.

This receptor was taken from a male donor in good health and CMV-seropositive. The chain has TRBV7-9 and TRBJ1-1; a weak D match, TRBD1 (6 bases). The sequenced sample was PBMCs. The CDR3: CASSTGHPGNTEAFF. CDR3 nucleotides: TGTGCCAGCAGCACGGGACACCCGGGGAACACTGAAGCTTTCTTT.